A single TCR beta chain is shown here with its context. Its antigen is undetermined. This entry belongs to a study of cytomegalovirus exposure and HLA in healthy donors. Findings of the study overall: Earlier analysis found most TCR beta V segments productive about 87% or about 30% of the time. There was a cluster of highly shared sequence variants that was likely a sequencing artifact.

Primers included in the PCR were 60 Vbeta and 13 Jbeta primers. Assay used: immunoSEQ multiplex PCR; TCRdb lists only in-frame clones, some missing. The table records just under 70,000 clones, 75% to 85% of them present only once. This CDR3 region has 12 residues. Germline CDR1 reads LGHNA; CDR2 reads YSLEER. V gave up 0 bases and J gave up 10 bases, with 7 bases separating them. These donors, healthy bone marrow donors, were studied. This donor had no CMV serostatus on record. The sample was PBMCs. This chain uses TRBV4-3 with TRBJ2-1, with D uncertain. This receptor was obtained from a human donor in good health. CDR3 in amino acids: CASSQDRREQFF. The CDR3 DNA follows: TGCGCCAGCAGCCAAGATCGGCGGGAGCAGTTCTTC.